The next 26 T cell receptor beta chains were all read from a single sample in a study of blood T cell repertoires in COVID-19. The method was immunoSEQ multiplex PCR; TCRdb's version includes in-frame clones alone and lacks a portion of them. This sample carries about 220,000 clones, approximately 80% of them seen once, and the ten largest clones take 9.7%. Sample: peripheral blood. The source of these receptors is a man aged 45-65 years with active or convalescent COVID-19.

V gene TRBV7-7 combines with J gene TRBJ2-5; tentatively, D is TRBD1 (7 bases). The CDR3 has 15 amino acids. V dropped 3 bases and J dropped 2 bases, with 13 bases sitting between them. CDR1 SSHAT and CDR2 FNYEAQ come from the germline V gene (reference sequence). The chain's CDR3 is CASSLGQTSQETQYF. In DNA, the CDR3 is TGTGCCAGCAGCTTGGGACAGACTAGTCAAGAGACCCAGTACTTC.

The chain carries TRBV5-4 and TRBJ2-3; D unresolved. The V end was cut by 0 bases, the J end by 5 bases, with 10 bases between. The CDR3 has 14 amino acids. Germline CDR1 is SGHNT and CDR2 is YYREEE (reference sequence). The CDR3, as DNA: TGTGCCAGCAGCTTGGACAGTACGCAAGATACGCAGTATTTT. Translated: CASSLDSTQDTQYF.

The chain combines TRBV6-5 with TRBJ1-5; a possible D gene is TRBD1 (6 bases). Trimming removed 7 bases from V and 4 bases from J, with 8 bases in between. This CDR3 has 12 amino acids. Germline V lookup: CDR1 MNHEY, CDR2 SVGAGI. The CDR3 DNA sequence: TGTGCCAGCACGAGGGGGAATCAGCCCCAGCATTTT. Protein sequence: CASTRGNQPQHF.

Only a few counts were recorded for this clone. V and J are TRBV2 and TRBJ2-6, with 7 nucleotides matching TRBD1. This CDR3 spans 15 amino acids. Germline V gives CDR1 SNHLY, CDR2 FYNNEI. The ends lost 6 bases at V and 0 bases at J; junction bases unmatched: 2. The CDR3 nucleotides read TGTGCCAGCAGGGGGACAGCCTCTGGGGCCAACGTCCTGACTTTC. The encoded protein is CASRGTASGANVLTF.

The chain is built from TRBV14 and TRBJ2-6, with 7 bases that match TRBD1. CDR1 is SGHDN, CDR2 FVKESK, per germline. The CDR3 is 17 amino acids. The V and J ends lost 4 bases and 0 bases, in that order; junction bases with no gene match: 6. The CDR3 loop is CASSPPDRNSGANVLTF. DNA of the CDR3: TGTGCCAGCAGCCCCCCGGACAGGAACTCTGGGGCCAACGTCCTGACTTTC.

V and J are TRBV3-1 (or the pseudogene TRBV3-2) and TRBJ1-2; 9 bases map to TRBD1. Germline-derived CDR1 and CDR2 are LGHDT and YNNKEL (reference sequence). J gave up 4 bases and V 5 bases, and 5 bases lay outside the gene matches. The CDR3 has 14 amino acids. The CDR3 nucleotides read TGTGCCAGCAGCAGGACAGGGGCGTCCTATGGCTACACCTTC. It is translated as CASSRTGASYGYTF.

This clone appeared a few times. The rearrangement links TRBV4-3 to TRBJ1-6, with D perhaps TRBD1 (5 bases). V was trimmed by 2 bases and J by 4 bases, leaving 9 bases between them. CDR1 LGHNA and CDR2 YSLEER come from the germline V gene. The CDR3 consists of 15 residues. This CDR3 is CASSQQTVYNSPLHF. For the CDR3, the DNA is TGCGCCAGCAGCCAACAGACAGTTTATAATTCACCCCTCCACTTT.

The gene calls are TRBV4-1 and TRBJ2-1; 9 positions agree with TRBD2. Trimming at V came to 2 bases and at J to 7 bases, leaving 9 bases not matched to a gene. The CDR3 has 16 residues. Germline CDR1 MGHRA, CDR2 YSYEKL. CDR3 sequence reads: CASSQQREAPWNEQFF. The CDR3 DNA follows: TGCGCCAGCAGCCAACAGCGGGAGGCCCCGTGGAATGAGCAGTTCTTC.

The chain combines TRBV5-4 with TRBJ2-3, with D maybe TRBD1 (5 bases). This CDR3 contains 14 residues. CDR1 SGHNT and CDR2 YYREEE come from the germline V gene (reference sequence). The V and J ends lost 9 bases and 0 bases respectively, with 14 bases between them. CDR3 protein: CANGQGGSTDTQYF. In DNA form, the CDR3 reads TGTGCCAACGGCCAGGGCGGTAGCACAGATACGCAGTATTTT.

The chain combines TRBV7-2 with TRBJ2-2; D remains ambiguous. V was cut by 3 bases and J by 5 bases, with 4 bases left in between. CDR3 length: 12 amino acids. CDR1 and CDR2 (germline): SGHTA, FQGNSA. In DNA, the CDR3 is TGTGCCAGCAGCTTTACAACCGGGGAGCTGTTTTTT. Translating gives CASSFTTGELFF. Using reference TRBV7-2 and TRBJ2-2 for the parts outside the CDR3, the full variable domain is GAGVSQSPSNKVTEKGKDVELRCDPISGHTALYWYRQSLGQGLEFLIYFQGNSAPDKSGLPSDRFSAERTGGSVSTLTIQRTQQEDSAVYLCASSFTTGELFFGEGSRLTVL.

This sequence joins TRBV1 and TRBJ2-7; the D call in the table, TRBD1, was not verified against the DNA. TRBV1 is flagged as a pseudogene. The CDR3 is made up of 13 amino acids. This CDR3 is CTSSQDPQGRQYF. In DNA, the CDR3 is TGCACCAGCAGCCAAGATCCGCAGGGGAGGCAGTACTTC.

The rearrangement joins TRBV3-1 (or the pseudogene TRBV3-2) to TRBJ1-4; 7 bases map to TRBD1. The junction had 6 bases not matched to a gene; V was cut back by 4 bases and J by 4 bases. This CDR3 contains 15 residues. CDR1 is LGHDT, CDR2 YNNKEL, per germline (reference sequence). CDR3 DNA sequence: TGTGCCAGCAGCCCTCGGGACAGCTTTAATGAAAAACTGTTTTTT. It is translated as CASSPRDSFNEKLFF.

This chain links TRBV5-5 with TRBJ1-3; a possible D gene is TRBD1 (6 bases). Looked up from germline, CDR1 is SGHKS and CDR2 is YYEKEE (reference sequence). V was trimmed by 0 bases and J by 7 bases, leaving 11 bases between them. The CDR3 is 14 residues long. CDR3 loop: CASSLAAGENTIYF. The CDR3 DNA reads TGTGCCAGCAGCTTGGCGGCAGGGGAGAACACCATATATTTT.

The chain combines TRBV18 with TRBJ2-1; 12 bases align to TRBD2. J was trimmed by 9 bases and V by 0 bases; bases with no gene match: 6. The CDR3 covers 16 residues. CDR1 KGHSH and CDR2 LQKENI come from the germline V gene. CDR3 DNA sequence: TGTGCCAGCTCACCACCTGGACTAGCGGGACGGGGTGAGCAGTTCTTC. This codes for CASSPPGLAGRGEQFF. Full variable domain (rest looked up from reference TRBV18 and TRBJ2-1): NAGVMQNPRHLVRRRGQEARLRCSPMKGHSHVYWYRQLPEEGLKFMVYLQKENIIDESGMPKERFSAEFPKEGPSILRIQQVVRGDSAAYFCASSPPGLAGRGEQFFGPGTRLTVL.

The chain uses TRBV6-2 or TRBV6-3 and TRBJ2-7; 8 nucleotides align to TRBD1. Germline assignment: CDR1 MNHEY and CDR2 SVGEGT. Germline trimming cut 2 bases from V and 7 bases from J; bases unmatched to any gene: 10. This CDR3 comprises 15 residues. The CDR3 region is CASSYLAGGEGEQYF. In nucleotides, the CDR3 is TGTGCCAGCAGTTACCTAGCAGGGGGCGAGGGAGAGCAGTACTTC.

A remark on this clone: The sample contains more than one DNA sequence encoding this CDR3. The rearrangement uses TRBV2 and TRBJ2-5; TRBD2 matches 12 bases. Unmatched junction bases numbered 1, after V lost 6 bases and J lost 2 bases. The CDR3 has 14 amino acids. Germline lookup yields CDR1 SNHLY and CDR2 FYNNEI. CDR3 DNA: TGTGCCAGCAGCGGACTAGCGGGACAAGAGACCCAGTACTTC. Its translation is CASSGLAGQETQYF.

V and J are TRBV6-2 or TRBV6-3 and TRBJ2-7; a weak D match, TRBD1 (5 bases). Trimming took 2 bases from V and 6 from J, leaving 14 bases between them. Looked up from germline, CDR1 is MNHEY and CDR2 is SVGEGT. This CDR3 is 14 amino acids long. CDR3 coding DNA: TGTGCCAGCAGTTACGTAGGGGAAGGGGCCGAGCAGTACTTC. It specifies CASSYVGEGAEQYF.

The chain links TRBV15 to TRBJ2-7, with a tentative D call TRBD1 (6 bases). V lost 0 bases and J lost 9, with 9 bases in between. The CDR3 loop spans 12 amino acids. From germline, CDR1 is LNHNV and CDR2 YYDKDF (reference sequence). The CDR3 DNA reads TGTGCCACCAGCAGAGATATAGGGGGGCAGTACTTC. Protein: CATSRDIGGQYF.

The chain recombines TRBV27 with TRBJ2-1, with D perhaps TRBD2 (5 bases). Germline lookup yields CDR1 MNHEY and CDR2 SMNVEV (reference sequence). The V gene lost 2 bases and the J gene lost 4 bases, with 12 bases spanning the gap. The CDR3 has 15 amino acids. CDR3 bases: TGTGCCAGCAGTTTACAGGCAAGCGGTTACAATGAGCAGTTCTTC. Amino acids: CASSLQASGYNEQFF.

The rearrangement links TRBV7-3 to TRBJ1-5; 10 bases line up with TRBD1. The V segment lost 6 bases and the J segment 5 bases; nucleotides outside the gene matches: 7. Germline-derived CDR1 and CDR2 are SGHTA and FQGTGA. The length of the CDR3 is 15 residues. The CDR3 sequence is CASSGAGTGDQPQHF. CDR3 sequence (DNA): TGTGCCAGCAGTGGGGCCGGGACAGGGGATCAGCCCCAGCATTTT.

The chain joins TRBV10-1 to TRBJ2-5; 10 bases map to TRBD2. Germline CDR1 WNHNN, CDR2 SYGVQD (reference sequence). V gave up 1 base and J gave up 0 bases; unmatched junction bases: 5. This CDR3 is 17 amino acids long. The CDR3 bases are TGCGCCAGCAGTGAGTTAGGGAGCGGGAGGGACCAAGAGACCCAGTACTTC. Residues: CASSELGSGRDQETQYF.

This sequence joins TRBV7-9 and TRBJ1-4; 11 bases are shared with TRBD1. There are 15 residues in the CDR3. From germline, CDR1 is SEHNR and CDR2 FQNEAQ (reference sequence). V lost 5 bases to trimming and J lost 8 bases; unmatched junction nucleotides: 7. The CDR3: CASSRGQGAREKLFF. The DNA of the CDR3 is TGTGCCAGCAGCCGAGGACAGGGGGCAAGAGAAAAACTGTTTTTT.

The chain joins TRBV6-5 to TRBJ2-7; the match to TRBD1 covers 7 bases. Trimming at V came to 8 bases and at J to 3 bases, leaving 10 bases not matched to a gene. Germline lookup yields CDR1 MNHEY and CDR2 SVGAGI. The CDR3 loop spans 14 amino acids. CDR3 DNA: TGTGCCAGCCGAGTGGTAGGGGGCTACTACGAGCAGTACTTC. This translates into CASRVVGGYYEQYF.

The rearrangement uses TRBV9 and TRBJ2-1, with 7 bases that match TRBD2. Germline-derived CDR1 and CDR2 are SGDLS and YYNGEE. V dropped 0 bases and J dropped 8; count of bases not matched to a gene: 5. There are 14 residues in the CDR3. Here the CDR3 DNA reads TGTGCCAGCAGCGTAGCGCCTAGCGGCGATGAGCAGTTCTTC. Amino acid sequence: CASSVAPSGDEQFF. The variable domain in full, completed from reference TRBV9 and TRBJ2-1, reads DSGVTQTPKHLITATGQRVTLRCSPRSGDLSVYWYQQSLDQGLQFLIQYYNGEERAKGNILERFSAQQFPDLHSELNLSSLELGDSALYFCASSVAPSGDEQFFGPGTRLTVL.

The CDR3 is CASSPGVSGANVLTF. In DNA, the CDR3 is TGTGCCAGCAGCCCGGGGGTCTCTGGGGCCAACGTCCTGACTTTC. The gene calls are TRBV5-6 and TRBJ2-6, with D perhaps matching TRBD2 (6 bases). The CDR3 covers 15 residues. The germline CDR1 and CDR2 sequences are SGHDT and YYEEEE. V lost 4 bases to trimming and J lost 0 bases, with 8 bases between them.

The rearrangement links TRBV5-1 to TRBJ2-1; 10 bases match TRBD2. V was clipped by 6 bases and J by 4 bases; unmatched bases: 7. This CDR3 has 15 amino acids. Germline V lookup: CDR1 SGHRS, CDR2 YFSETQ. Here the CDR3 DNA reads TGCGCCAGCACCCCTGCAGCGGGGGGGTACAATGAGCAGTTCTTC. Its translation: CASTPAAGGYNEQFF.